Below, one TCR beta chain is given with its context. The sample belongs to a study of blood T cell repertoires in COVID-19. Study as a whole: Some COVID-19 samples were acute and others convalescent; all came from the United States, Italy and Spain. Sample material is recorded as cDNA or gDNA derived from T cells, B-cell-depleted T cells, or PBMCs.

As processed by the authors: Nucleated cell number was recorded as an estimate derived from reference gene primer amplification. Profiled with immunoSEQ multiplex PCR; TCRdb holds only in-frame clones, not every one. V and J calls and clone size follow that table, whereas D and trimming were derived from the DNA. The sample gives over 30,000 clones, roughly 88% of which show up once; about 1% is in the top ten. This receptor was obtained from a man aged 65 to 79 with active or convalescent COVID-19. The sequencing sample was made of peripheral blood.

The CDR3 sequence is CAISERENEKLFF. The CDR3 DNA is TGTGCCATCAGTGAGCGGGAGAATGAAAAACTGTTTTTT. V is TRBV10-3 and J is TRBJ1-4; D remains ambiguous. The germline gives CDR1 ENHRY, CDR2 SYGVKD. The CDR3 has 13 residues. V lost 2 bases and J 5 bases, leaving 6 bases between the germline ends.